A selection of T cell receptor beta chains follows, all from one sample in a study of cytomegalovirus exposure and HLA in healthy donors. Libraries were prepared by immunoSEQ multiplex PCR; TCRdb keeps only in-frame clonotypes and omits some of them. The sample holds 150,000 to 170,000 clones, around 72% seen once. The sequencing sample was made of PBMCs. The receptors shown here come from a man younger than 35 in good health and CMV-seronegative. Each CDR3 is given with its conserved first and last residue. A D gene is named only where the DNA matches it firmly. Clone size is not always given. Where it is, it says once, few, many or a class for expanded clones.

clone size	J gene	D gene	V gene	CDR3 DNA	CDR3 protein
few	TRBJ1-2	TRBD1	TRBV19	TGTGCCAGTAGCGGGACAGGGGTCGCCTATGGCTACACCTTC	CASSGTGVAYGYTF
.	TRBJ2-5	TRBD2	TRBV7-9	TGTGCCAGCAGCACAGCGGGAGGGAGGCAAGAGACCCAGTACTTC	CASSTAGGRQETQYF
.	TRBJ2-3	TRBD2	TRBV19	TGTGCCAGTAGTATGTCTAGCGGGCCCTGGGGCACAGATACGCAGTATTTT	CASSMSSGPWGTDTQYF
.	TRBJ2-7	.	TRBV1	TGCACCAGCAGCGGAGGTGGCTCCTACGAGCAGTACTTC	CTSSGGGSYEQYF
.	TRBJ1-1	.	TRBV7-9	TGTGCCAGCAGCTTACCCGACAGAGGCAACACTGAAGCTTTCTTT	CASSLPDRGNTEAFF
.	TRBJ2-7	.	TRBV27	TGTGCCAGCAGTTTAGAGCCCCCGGTGACCTACGAGCAGTACTTC	CASSLEPPVTYEQYF
.	TRBJ1-4	TRBD1	TRBV6-6	TGTGCCAGCAGTTACTCGATACAGGGGAAGGGTGAAAAACTGTTTTTT	CASSYSIQGKGEKLFF
.	TRBJ2-7	TRBD2	TRBV5-1	TGCGCCAGCAGCTGGACTAGCGGGACTAATCCCTACGAGCAGTACTTC	CASSWTSGTNPYEQYF
.	TRBJ2-7	.	TRBV19	TGTGCCAGTAGTACCGGCGGGATGGGGGCCTACGAGCAGTACTTC	CASSTGGMGAYEQYF
.	TRBJ1-1	TRBD1	TRBV28	TGTGCCAGCAGTTACTCGGGGACAGGGAACACTGAAGCTTTCTTT	CASSYSGTGNTEAFF
.	TRBJ2-7	.	TRBV11-2	TGTGCCAGCAGCTCCCTCGTGGGGGGACGTGGCTACGAGCAGTACTTC	CASSSLVGGRGYEQYF
few	TRBJ2-1	.	TRBV2	TGTGCCAGCAGTGAAGCAGAGCCCAGGGGAGAGTCAAATGAGCAGTTCTTC	CASSEAEPRGESNEQFF
few	TRBJ2-5	.	TRBV7-2	TGTGCCAGCAGCATCAACGCAGGGGAAGAGACCCAGTACTTC	CASSINAGEETQYF